Given below is one T cell receptor (beta chain) in context. Source study methods: Cell counts per sample came from amplifying reference gene primers. Profiled with immunoSEQ multiplex PCR; TCRdb holds only in-frame clones, not every one. V, J and clone size are taken as reported in that table, and D and trimming were inferred from the DNA itself. This sample yields some 120,000 clones, of which 85% to 90% are seen a single time; roughly 4.5% belongs to the top ten. The CDR3 has 14 residues. Trimming took 1 base from V and 5 from J, leaving 9 bases between them. Germline CDR1 and CDR2: MNHNS and SASEGT. The data were taken from a study of blood T cell repertoires in COVID-19. Background on the study: The origin of the acute and convalescent COVID-19 samples was the United States, Italy and Spain. PBMCs, B-cell-depleted T cells, or T cells were the source of the cDNA or gDNA that made up the material.

This receptor was identified in a human donor in a cohort sampled during active COVID-19. The chain links TRBV6-1 to TRBJ1-5, with TRBD1 as a possible D gene (6 bases). The sequencing input was peripheral blood. CDR3 DNA: TGTGCCAGCAGTGAAGTATCAGGGGATCAGCCCCAGCATTTT. Translation: CASSEVSGDQPQHF.